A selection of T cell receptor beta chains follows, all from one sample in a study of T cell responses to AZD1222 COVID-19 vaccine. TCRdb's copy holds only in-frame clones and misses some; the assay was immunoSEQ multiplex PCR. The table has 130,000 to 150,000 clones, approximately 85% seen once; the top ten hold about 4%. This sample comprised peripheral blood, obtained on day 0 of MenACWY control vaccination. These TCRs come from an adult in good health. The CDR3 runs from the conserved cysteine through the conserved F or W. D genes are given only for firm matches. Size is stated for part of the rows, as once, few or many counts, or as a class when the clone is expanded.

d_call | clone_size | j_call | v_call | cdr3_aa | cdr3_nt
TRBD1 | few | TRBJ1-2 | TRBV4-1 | CASSQAGTGRTSGYTF | TGCGCCAGCAGCCAAGCCGGGACAGGGAGGACCTCCGGCTACACCTTC
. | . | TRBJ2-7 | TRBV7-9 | CASSSRAGTFYEQYF | TGTGCCAGCAGCTCCCGGGCAGGGACCTTCTACGAGCAGTACTTC
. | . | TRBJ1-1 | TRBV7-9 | CASSLEGGFEAFF | TGTGCCAGCAGCTTAGAGGGGGGTTTCGAAGCTTTCTTT
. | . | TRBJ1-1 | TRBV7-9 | CASSAWEGSAFF | TGTGCCAGCAGCGCCTGGGAGGGTTCAGCTTTCTTT
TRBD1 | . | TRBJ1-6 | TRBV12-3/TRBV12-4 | CASSIGGLDPLHF | TGTGCCAGCAGTATAGGGGGCTTGGATCCCCTCCACTTT
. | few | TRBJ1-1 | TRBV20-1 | CSARENTEAFF | TGCAGTGCTAGAGAGAACACTGAAGCTTTCTTT
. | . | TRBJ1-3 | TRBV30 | CAWSPRSPGNTIYF | TGTGCCTGGAGTCCTCGGTCCCCCGGAAACACCATATATTTT
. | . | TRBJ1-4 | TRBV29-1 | CSVTTNEKLFF | TGCAGCGTCACAACTAATGAAAAACTGTTTTTT
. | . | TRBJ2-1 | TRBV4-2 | CASSQVGGGNEQFF | TGTGCCAGCAGCCAAGTAGGAGGAGGGAATGAGCAGTTCTTC
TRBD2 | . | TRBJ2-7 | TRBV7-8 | CASSFGGDPEQYF | TGTGCCAGCAGCTTCGGGGGGGACCCCGAGCAGTACTTC
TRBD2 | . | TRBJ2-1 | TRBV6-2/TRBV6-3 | CASSYVGGGAFEQFF | TGTGCCAGCAGTTACGTCGGCGGGGGGGCATTTGAGCAGTTCTTC
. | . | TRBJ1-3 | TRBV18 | CASSPPGVSGNTIYF | TGTGCCAGCTCACCACCGGGAGTCTCTGGAAACACCATATATTTT
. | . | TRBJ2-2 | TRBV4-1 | CASSQDLRSYRPTNTGELFF | TGCGCCAGCAGCCAAGATCTACGATCTTACAGGCCGACGAACACCGGGGAGCTGTTTTTT
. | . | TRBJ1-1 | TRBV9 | CASSGNSGAQNTEAFF | TGTGCCAGCAGCGGGAATTCAGGGGCTCAGAACACTGAAGCTTTCTTT
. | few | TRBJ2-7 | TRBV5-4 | CASSFPASYEQYF | TGTGCCAGCAGCTTCCCGGCCTCCTACGAGCAGTACTTC
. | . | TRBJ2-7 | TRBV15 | CATSSAWTVTPYEQYF | TGTGCCACCAGCAGCGCCTGGACAGTGACCCCCTACGAGCAGTACTTC
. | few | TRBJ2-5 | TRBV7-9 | CASSEVETQYF | TGTGCCAGCAGCGAAGTAGAGACCCAGTACTTC
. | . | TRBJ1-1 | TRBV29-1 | CSAQAGENGEAFF | TGCAGCGCACAAGCAGGGGAAAACGGGGAAGCTTTCTTT
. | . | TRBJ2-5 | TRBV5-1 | CASRPRLAGPGNSETQYF | TGCGCCAGCCGACCCAGGCTAGCCGGGCCAGGGAATTCGGAGACCCAGTACTTC
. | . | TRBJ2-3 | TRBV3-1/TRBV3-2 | CASSSGGDNTDTQYF | TGTGCCAGCAGTTCCGGGGGAGACAACACAGATACGCAGTATTTT
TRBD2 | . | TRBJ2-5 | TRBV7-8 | CASSFGLAETQYF | TGTGCCAGCAGCTTTGGACTAGCAGAGACCCAGTACTTC
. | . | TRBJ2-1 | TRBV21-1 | CASRRQGLAGEQFF | TGTGCCAGCAGGCGACAGGGACTAGCGGGTGAGCAGTTCTTC
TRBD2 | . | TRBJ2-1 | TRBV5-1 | CASSPRLAGAVRNNEQFF | TGCGCCAGCAGCCCCCGACTAGCGGGAGCGGTGAGAAACAATGAGCAGTTCTTC
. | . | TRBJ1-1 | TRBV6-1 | CASSAARGALNTEAFF | TGTGCCAGCAGTGCGGCACGCGGGGCATTGAACACTGAAGCTTTCTTT
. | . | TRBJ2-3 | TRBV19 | CASSMGVVRGAGDTQYF | TGTGCCAGTAGTATGGGGGTCGTGCGCGGGGCTGGAGATACGCAGTATTTT
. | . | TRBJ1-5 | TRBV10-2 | CASRQDIASNQPQHF | TGCGCCAGCAGACAGGATATTGCTAGCAATCAGCCCCAGCATTTT
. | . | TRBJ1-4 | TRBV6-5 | CASSWRGRNEKLFF | TGTGCCAGCAGTTGGAGGGGCAGGAATGAAAAACTGTTTTTT
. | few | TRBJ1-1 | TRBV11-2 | CASRLQGPEAFF | TGTGCCAGCCGCCTACAGGGACCAGAAGCTTTCTTT
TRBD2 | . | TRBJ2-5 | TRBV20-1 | CSASDMIGLAGRETQYF | TGCAGTGCTAGTGACATGATTGGACTAGCGGGGCGGGAGACCCAGTACTTC
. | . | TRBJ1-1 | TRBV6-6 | CASSPFMNTEAFF | TGTGCCAGCAGCCCCTTCATGAACACTGAAGCTTTCTTT
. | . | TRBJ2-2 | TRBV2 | CASSVQNTGELFF | TGTGCCAGCAGTGTTCAGAACACCGGGGAGCTGTTTTTT
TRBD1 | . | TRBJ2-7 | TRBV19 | CASSSVTGAEQYF | TGTGCCAGTAGTTCAGTGACAGGGGCCGAGCAGTACTTC
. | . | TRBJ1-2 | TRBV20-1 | CSASAGSGYGYTF | TGCAGTGCTAGTGCGGGGAGCGGGTATGGCTACACCTTC
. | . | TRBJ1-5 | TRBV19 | CASSMVDQPQHF | TGTGCCAGTAGTATGGTCGATCAGCCCCAGCATTTT
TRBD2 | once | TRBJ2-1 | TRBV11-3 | CASSSTSLSSYNEQFF | TGTGCCAGCAGTTCGACTAGCCTTAGCTCCTACAATGAGCAGTTCTTC
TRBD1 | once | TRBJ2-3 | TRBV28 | CASSWGQGTHTQYF | TGTGCCAGCAGCTGGGGACAGGGGACTCATACGCAGTATTTT
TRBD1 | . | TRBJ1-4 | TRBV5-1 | CASSLRQGTNEKLFF | TGCGCCAGCAGCTTAAGACAGGGAACTAATGAAAAACTGTTTTTT
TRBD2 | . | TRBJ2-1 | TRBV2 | CASSGSGSGGVGEQFF | TGTGCCAGCAGTGGATCGGGTAGCGGGGGGGTTGGAGAGCAGTTCTTC
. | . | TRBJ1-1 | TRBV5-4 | CASSSANRNTEAFF | TGTGCCAGCAGCTCCGCAAATCGCAACACTGAAGCTTTCTTT
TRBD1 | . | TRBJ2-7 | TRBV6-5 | CASGQGYEQYF | TGTGCCAGCGGACAGGGCTACGAGCAGTACTTC
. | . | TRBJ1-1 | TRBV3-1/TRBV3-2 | CASSQDRGRTLF | TGTGCCAGCAGCCAAGATAGAGGGAGAACGCTCTTT
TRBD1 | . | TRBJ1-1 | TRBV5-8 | CARGRGTEAFF | TGTGCCAGAGGCAGGGGGACTGAAGCTTTCTTT
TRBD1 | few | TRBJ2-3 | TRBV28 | CASSRTGYTDTQYF | TGTGCCAGCAGTCGGACAGGCTACACAGATACGCAGTATTTT
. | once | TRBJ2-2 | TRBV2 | CASSQRELTGELFF | TGTGCCAGCAGCCAAAGAGAACTTACCGGGGAGCTGTTTTTT
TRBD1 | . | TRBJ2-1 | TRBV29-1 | CSVEQGGYTYNEQFF | TGCAGCGTTGAACAAGGGGGCTACACGTACAATGAGCAGTTCTTC
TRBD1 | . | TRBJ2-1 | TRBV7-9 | CASSGQASSYNEQFF | TGTGCCAGCAGCGGACAGGCGAGCTCCTACAATGAGCAGTTCTTC
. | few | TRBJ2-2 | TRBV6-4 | CASSSGNSARTGELFF | TGTGCCAGCTCGTCCGGGAATAGCGCAAGAACCGGGGAGCTGTTTTTT